The clone carrying this T cell receptor (beta chain) was picked up a small number of times. Its cognate antigen is unknown. TCR cDNA received a 3' ligated oligonucleotide that carried a UMI. The CDR3 extends over 15 amino acids. The germline V gene encodes CDR1 SGHVS and CDR2 FNYEAQ. V was pared by 5 bases and J by 5 bases, with 16 bases between. This sample is part of a study of naive and memory T cell subsets. Four PCR rounds used nested alpha and beta constant region primers plus the SP2 primer. TCRdb used MiXCR to reprocess the 5' RACE reads, holding one entry per CDR3 protein. The table shows more than 50,000 distinct CDR3 sequences, with roughly 7% occurring only once. Whole-study results and caveats: The RNA method is potentially sensitive to activation and differentiation changes.

The receptor comes from a male donor in good health. The rearrangement uses TRBV7-6 and TRBJ2-1, with D unresolved. The CDR3 coding sequence is TGTGCCAGCAGCCTAACGACAAGTCCGAACAATGAGCAGTTCTTC. This gives the protein CASSLTTSPNNEQFF.